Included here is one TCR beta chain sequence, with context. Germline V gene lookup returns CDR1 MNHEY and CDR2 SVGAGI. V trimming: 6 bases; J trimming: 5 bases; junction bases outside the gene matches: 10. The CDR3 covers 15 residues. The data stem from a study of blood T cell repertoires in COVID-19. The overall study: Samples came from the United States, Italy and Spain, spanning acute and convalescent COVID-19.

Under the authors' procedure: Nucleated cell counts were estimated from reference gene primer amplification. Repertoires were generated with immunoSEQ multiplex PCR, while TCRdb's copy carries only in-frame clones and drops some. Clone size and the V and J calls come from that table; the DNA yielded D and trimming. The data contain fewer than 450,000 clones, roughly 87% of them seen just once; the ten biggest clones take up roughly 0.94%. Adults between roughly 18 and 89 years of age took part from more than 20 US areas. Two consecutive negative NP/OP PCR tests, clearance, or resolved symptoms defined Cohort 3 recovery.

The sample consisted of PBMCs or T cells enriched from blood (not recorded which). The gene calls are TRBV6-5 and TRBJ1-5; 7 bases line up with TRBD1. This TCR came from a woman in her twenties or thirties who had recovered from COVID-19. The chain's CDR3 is CASSHHDRDDQPQHF. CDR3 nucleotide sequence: TGTGCCAGCAGCCACCATGACAGGGATGATCAGCCCCAGCATTTT.